These 29 T cell receptor beta chains originate from one sample sequenced in a study of cytomegalovirus exposure and HLA in healthy donors. Both 60 Vbeta primers and 13 Jbeta primers went into the PCR. TCRdb's table, derived via immunoSEQ multiplex PCR, lists solely in-frame clones and lacks some. The data contain about 150,000 clones, around 79% of them singletons. The sample taken for sequencing was PBMCs. The receptors were sampled from a woman aged 40 to 55 in good health and CMV-seropositive.

This rearrangement joins TRBV28 to TRBJ1-1; perhaps TRBD1 as D (6 bases). The CDR3 has 13 amino acids. Germline CDR1 MDHEN, CDR2 SYDVKM. The ends were cut back, 8 bases at V and 5 bases at J, with 15 bases in the middle. This CDR3 is CASGDPDRTEAFF. CDR3 in DNA: TGTGCCAGCGGGGATCCGGACAGAACTGAAGCTTTCTTT.

The CDR3 bases are TGTGCCAGCAGTGAAGCTGCCAACGCCGGCTATGGCTACACCTTC. Protein sequence: CASSEAANAGYGYTF. The chain employs TRBV6-1 and TRBJ1-2; D not certain. The CDR3 consists of 15 residues. Trimming took off 0 bases at V and 4 bases at J, with 12 bases between the two ends. Germline values: CDR1 MNHNS, CDR2 SASEGT.

In this sample, this clone turned up once. The V and J genes are TRBV5-1 and TRBJ2-1, with TRBD2 matching 9 bases. The germline CDR1 and CDR2 sequences are SGHRS and YFSETQ. This CDR3 spans 14 amino acids. J lost 8 bases, V lost 1 base, and 4 bases had no gene match. Here the CDR3 reads CASSLLAGSYEQFF. The CDR3 nucleotides read TGCGCCAGCAGCTTGCTAGCGGGGAGCTATGAGCAGTTCTTC.

CDR3 in amino acids: CASSRAGTSYEQYF. DNA of the CDR3: TGTGCCAGCAGTCGCGCGGGCACCTCCTACGAGCAGTACTTC. V usage is TRBV7-2 and J usage is TRBJ2-7; possible D gene TRBD2, 5 bases. The V gene lost 6 bases and the J gene lost 0 bases, with 12 bases spanning the gap. The CDR3 loop spans 14 amino acids. CDR1 and CDR2 from the germline V gene are SGHTA and FQGNSA. Filled out from reference TRBV7-2 and TRBJ2-7, the complete variable domain reads GAGVSQSPSNKVTEKGKDVELRCDPISGHTALYWYRQSLGQGLEFLIYFQGNSAPDKSGLPSDRFSAERTGGSVSTLTIQRTQQEDSAVYLCASSRAGTSYEQYFGPGTRLTVT.

The rearrangement joins TRBV30 to TRBJ1-3; 9 bases map to TRBD1. From germline, CDR1 is GTSNPN and CDR2 SVGIG (reference sequence). The length of the CDR3 is 15 residues. The ends lost 3 bases at V and 2 bases at J; junction bases unmatched: 5. The chain's CDR3 is CAWRGTGSPGNTIYF. CDR3 nucleotides: TGTGCCTGGAGGGGGACAGGGTCTCCTGGAAACACCATATATTTT. The full variable domain, its missing parts supplied by reference TRBV30 and TRBJ1-3, is SQTIHQWPATLVQPVGSPLSLECTVEGTSNPNLYWYRQAAGRGLQLLFYSVGIGQISSEVPQNLSASRPQDRQFILSSKKLLLSDSGFYLCAWRGTGSPGNTIYFGEGSWLTVV.

The chain uses TRBV6-1 and TRBJ1-1, with unresolved D. The V gene lost 2 bases and the J gene lost 5 bases, with 9 bases spanning the gap. From germline, CDR1 is MNHNS and CDR2 SASEGT. This CDR3 spans 13 amino acids. In DNA, the CDR3 is TGTGCCAGCAGTGAAAAGCCGGGAACTGAAGCTTTCTTT. It specifies CASSEKPGTEAFF.

This chain uses TRBV5-4 with TRBJ1-2; no clear D. With 0 bases removed from V and 0 bases from J, the gap between germline ends came to 6 bases. This CDR3 region has 14 residues. Germline V gives CDR1 SGHNT, CDR2 YYREEE (reference sequence). CDR3: CASSLDLSNYGYTF. The CDR3 nucleotides read TGTGCCAGCAGCTTGGATCTTTCTAACTATGGCTACACCTTC.

The genes are TRBV7-2 and TRBJ2-1; 12 bases align to TRBD2. Germline CDR1 is SGHTA and CDR2 is FQGNSA. Losses at the gene ends were 5 bases for V and 8 bases for J; bases not matched to a gene: 1. This CDR3 contains 13 residues. CDR3 protein: CASSRLAGDEQFF. The CDR3 DNA is TGTGCCAGCAGCCGACTAGCGGGGGATGAGCAGTTCTTC. Drawing the rest from reference TRBV7-2 and TRBJ2-1, the complete variable domain is GAGVSQSPSNKVTEKGKDVELRCDPISGHTALYWYRQSLGQGLEFLIYFQGNSAPDKSGLPSDRFSAERTGGSVSTLTIQRTQQEDSAVYLCASSRLAGDEQFFGPGTRLTVL.

This chain links TRBV5-6 with TRBJ2-6; D remains unclear. The germline V and J ends were trimmed by 0 bases and 0 bases, with 10 bases remaining between them. The CDR3 is 17 amino acids. CDR1 is SGHDT and CDR2 is YYEEEE in the germline V gene. CDR3 nucleotides: TGTGCCAGCAGCTTGGTACAGAGCCTCTCTGGGGCCAACGTCCTGACTTTC. Its protein is CASSLVQSLSGANVLTF.

V gene TRBV19 combines with J gene TRBJ1-1; TRBD1 might be the D (6 bases). Per germline, CDR1 LNHDA and CDR2 SQIVND (reference sequence). The length of the CDR3 is 13 residues. Between the trimmed V and J ends, which lost 6 bases and 0 bases, there was a span of 8 bases. For the CDR3, the DNA is TGTGCCAGTAGCTGGGACATGAACACTGAAGCTTTCTTT. It translates to CASSWDMNTEAFF.

V gene TRBV6-6 combines with J gene TRBJ1-2; no clear D. The ends were cut back, 3 bases at V and 7 bases at J, with 18 bases in the middle. Germline V gives CDR1 MNHNY, CDR2 SVGAGI (reference sequence). The CDR3 spans 15 residues. CDR3 coding DNA: TGTGCCAGCAGTTATACGACCCCGGGGTGGGGTGGCTACACCTTC. Translated: CASSYTTPGWGGYTF.

J is TRBJ1-3 and V is TRBV7-3; D is perhaps TRBD1 (6 bases). Per germline, CDR1 SGHTA and CDR2 FQGTGA. The CDR3 spans 16 residues. Trimming removed 5 bases from V and 4 bases from J, with 18 bases in between. The CDR3 DNA reads as TGTGCCAGCAGCCCAGAAGGGGGGGGTGGAGGAAACACCATATATTTT. Amino acid sequence: CASSPEGGGGGNTIYF.

The chain is built from TRBV10-3 and TRBJ1-1; no firm D call. The V end was cut by 1 base, the J end by 4 bases, with 7 bases between. In germline, CDR1 is ENHRY, CDR2 SYGVKD. This CDR3 has 13 amino acids. The CDR3 bases are TGTGCCATCAGTGAGTACGGTGGCACTGAAGCTTTCTTT. It yields the protein CAISEYGGTEAFF.

The chain combines TRBV19 with TRBJ1-1; the match to TRBD1 covers 9 bases. With V trimmed by 0 bases and J by 8 bases, 4 bases remained unmatched. Germline-derived CDR1 and CDR2 are LNHDA and SQIVND (reference sequence). The CDR3 covers 14 residues. The CDR3 DNA reads as TGTGCCAGTAGTATAGACACTACAGGGGGCGAAGCTTTCTTT. This translates into CASSIDTTGGEAFF.

The rearrangement links TRBV9 to TRBJ2-2, with 7 bases identical to TRBD1. The germline CDR1 and CDR2 sequences are SGDLS and YYNGEE. V lost 3 bases, J lost 3 bases, and 5 bases stayed unmatched. This CDR3 is 15 amino acids long. The chain's CDR3 is CASSAEGAHTGELFF. The CDR3 DNA is TGTGCCAGCAGCGCCGAGGGGGCTCACACCGGGGAGCTGTTTTTT.

The CDR3 coding sequence is TGTGCCAGTAGTATCCCCAGGGGCGGTGGAGCTTTCTTT. Translation gives CASSIPRGGGAFF. This chain uses TRBV19 with TRBJ1-1, with D perhaps TRBD1 (6 bases). The germline V gene has CDR1 LNHDA and CDR2 SQIVND (reference sequence). V was shortened by 3 bases and J by 10 bases, with 15 bases between the two germline ends. The CDR3 extends over 13 amino acids.

The sample holds one count of this clone. The chain employs TRBV4-1 and TRBJ1-4; 7 bases are shared with TRBD1. Germline V gives CDR1 MGHRA, CDR2 YSYEKL. V shed 4 bases, J shed 4 bases, and the junction held 9 bases outside the gene matches. CDR3 length: 16 residues. The CDR3 region has the DNA TGCGCCAGCAGCCGGAATCAACAGGGGAATAATGAAAAACTGTTTTTT. Translated, it gives CASSRNQQGNNEKLFF.

This clone was observed a few times. V and J are TRBV6-6 and TRBJ1-2; possibly TRBD1 for D (5 bases). There are 16 residues in the CDR3. Trimming pared 6 bases from V and 4 bases from J, leaving 21 bases between. CDR1 and CDR2 (germline): MNHNY, SVGAGI (reference sequence). In DNA, the CDR3 is TGTGCCAGCAGGCTGTCCGGGGGATCTTTGGCCTATGGCTACACCTTC. Protein sequence: CASRLSGGSLAYGYTF.

The chain combines TRBV2 with TRBJ2-3; maybe TRBD1 (6 bases). Trimming shortened V by 2 bases and J by 0 bases, and 9 bases separated the two germline ends. This CDR3 contains 15 residues. The germline V gene has CDR1 SNHLY and CDR2 FYNNEI. For the CDR3, the DNA is TGTGCCAGCAGTGAATGGGGGCAGAGCACAGATACGCAGTATTTT. It codes for CASSEWGQSTDTQYF.

This chain joins TRBV5-5 and TRBJ2-7; TRBD1 agrees at 7 bases. The CDR3 has 16 residues. The trim removed 4 bases at V and 1 base at J, leaving 11 bases unmatched. Germline lookup yields CDR1 SGHKS and CDR2 YYEKEE (reference sequence). The DNA for the CDR3 is TGTGCCAGCAGCAAATGGACAGGTACGGGGTCCTACGAGCAGTACTTC. It codes for CASSKWTGTGSYEQYF.

The chain employs TRBV5-4 and TRBJ1-1; 11 bases map to TRBD1. J gave up 5 bases and V 4 bases, and 7 bases lay outside the gene matches. CDR3 length equals 15 residues. The germline V gene has CDR1 SGHNT and CDR2 YYREEE (reference sequence). CDR3 residues: CASSRPGQGETEAFF. CDR3 nucleotides: TGTGCCAGCAGCCGGCCGGGACAGGGGGAGACTGAAGCTTTCTTT.

J is TRBJ2-1 and V is TRBV19; 7 bases agree with TRBD2. This CDR3 has 14 residues. After removal of 5 bases from V and 3 bases from J, the junction contained 4 bases not matched to a gene. Germline V gene sequence: CDR1 LNHDA, CDR2 SQIVND (reference sequence). The CDR3 DNA follows: TGTGCCAGTAGTTCGGGGGGAAACTACAATGAGCAGTTCTTC. As protein: CASSSGGNYNEQFF.

V is TRBV6-5 and J is TRBJ2-7; a possible D gene is TRBD1 (7 bases). The V gene lost 6 bases and the J gene lost 0 bases, with 15 bases spanning the gap. The CDR3 totals 15 residues. The germline V gene encodes CDR1 MNHEY and CDR2 SVGAGI. The CDR3 spells CASSYRGTASYEQYF. As DNA, the CDR3 is TGTGCCAGCAGCTACCGGGGGACAGCCTCCTACGAGCAGTACTTC.

The rearrangement uses TRBV6-5 and TRBJ2-7; 8 bases align to TRBD2. Looked up from germline, CDR1 is MNHEY and CDR2 is SVGAGI. Trimming removed 6 bases from V and 5 bases from J; junction bases left unmatched: 9. The length of the CDR3 is 14 residues. The CDR3 is CASSGGGWLDEQYF. In DNA form, the CDR3 reads TGTGCCAGCAGCGGGGGGGGTTGGCTCGACGAGCAGTACTTC.

The gene calls are TRBV6-1 and TRBJ1-2, with D maybe TRBD1 (6 bases). The length of the CDR3 is 15 residues. V lost 7 bases and J lost 4, with 19 bases in between. Germline loops: CDR1 MNHNS, CDR2 SASEGT. As DNA, the CDR3 is TGTGCCAGCATTAGGGGGGGAGCTGAGGGCTATGGCTACACCTTC. This translates into CASIRGGAEGYGYTF.

The chain carries TRBV7-9 and TRBJ2-3; 9 positions agree with TRBD1. Trimming at V came to 2 bases and at J to 2 bases, leaving 14 bases not matched to a gene. Germline V gene data show CDR1 as SEHNR and CDR2 as FQNEAQ (reference sequence). CDR3 length: 19 amino acids. As DNA, the CDR3 is TGTGCCAGCAGCTTATCCAAGGACAGGGGTAGGAAGGACACAGATACGCAGTATTTT. Translation gives CASSLSKDRGRKDTDTQYF.

To note about this clone: This CDR3 is also generated by other DNA sequences in the sample. The rearrangement joins TRBV9 to TRBJ2-1; D unclear. The V gene's germline CDR1 is SGDLS and CDR2 YYNGEE. The CDR3 is 15 residues long. Trimming removed 2 bases at V and 0 bases at J, with 9 bases between. CDR3 sequence reads: CASSVSGSSYNEQFF. The CDR3 DNA sequence: TGTGCCAGCAGCGTCTCGGGTAGCTCCTACAATGAGCAGTTCTTC.

V usage is TRBV5-5 and J usage is TRBJ2-3; D is unclear. CDR1 and CDR2 (germline): SGHKS, YYEKEE (reference sequence). This CDR3 region has 12 residues. Trimming took off 2 bases at V and 1 base at J, with 2 bases between the two ends. In nucleotides, the CDR3 is TGTGCCAGCAGCTTCGGCACAGATACGCAGTATTTT. It specifies CASSFGTDTQYF.

V usage is TRBV6-5 and J usage is TRBJ2-7, with TRBD1 identical over 7 bases. With 4 bases clipped from V and 5 bases from J, the junction kept 5 bases outside the gene matches. The CDR3 length is 13 residues. CDR1 and CDR2 from the germline V gene are MNHEY and SVGAGI. Written as DNA, the CDR3 is TGTGCCAGCAGTTTAGAACAGGGGCACGAGCAGTACTTC. It specifies CASSLEQGHEQYF.